The entry that follows covers one TCR beta chain sequence. This same CDR3 is encoded by further DNA sequences in the sample. HIV-negative, healthy adults without recent acute infections or vaccinations were the donors. The CD4+ fraction was divided into a CD45RA+ naive subset and a CD45RA-negative memory subset. This specimen belongs to a study of shared clonotypes between healthy human individuals. Investigators spread the genomic DNA of each subset evenly over several immunoSEQ plates. Sorted-subset replicate PCRs used around 220 ng DNA, some 33,000 T cell genomes. Clones were read by immunoSEQ multiplex PCR, and TCRdb kept only the in-frame ones, dropping some. The table records approximately 1.4 million clones, around 98% of them present only once. This TCR was sampled from a young man in good health. The sequenced sample was naive CD4+ T cells sorted from blood. The sample's subset: CD45RA+ positively selected.

CDR3 DNA: TGCAGTGCTAGTCTCAATGAGCAGTTCTTC. This gives the protein CSASLNEQFF. This chain connects TRBV20-1 to TRBJ2-1; the D is unclear. Looked up from germline, CDR1 is DFQATT and CDR2 is SNEGSKA (reference sequence). The V end lost 3 bases, the J end lost 6 bases, and 3 bases lay between the germline ends. The CDR3 runs to 10 residues.